A selection of T cell receptor beta chains follows, all from one sample in a study of metastatic and nonmetastatic thyroid tumors. TCRdb re-processed the PCR reads through MiXCR. The sample holds more than 40,000 clones, less than 35% seen once. The sequenced sample was blood. Receptor source: a male donor with papillary thyroid cancer or a benign thyroid nodule (not recorded which). Some clones in this sample may be carry-over from other donors' samples. CDR3s include the opening cysteine and the closing phenylalanine or tryptophan. D genes are given only for firm matches. Size is stated for part of the rows, as once, few or many counts, or as a class when the clone is expanded.

TRBV28,TRBJ1-1,-,many,CASSLTGNLNTEAFF,TGTGCCAGCAGTTTAACAGGGAACTTGAACACTGAAGCTTTCTTT
TRBV5-1,TRBJ2-1,TRBD2,-,CASSLIPASGRQDEQFF,TGCGCCAGCAGCTTAATTCCGGCTAGCGGGAGGCAGGATGAGCAGTTCTTC
TRBV6-4,TRBJ2-1,-,many,CASSDAEYNEQFF,TGTGCCAGCAGTGATGCGGAATACAATGAGCAGTTCTTC
TRBV15,TRBJ2-7,-,-,CATSRDWSTETTEQYF,TGTGCCACCAGCAGAGATTGGTCGACAGAAACTACCGAGCAGTACTTC
TRBV3-1,TRBJ2-5,-,many,CASSQDLNAKETQYF,TGTGCCAGCAGCCAAGATCTCAACGCGAAAGAGACCCAGTACTTC
TRBV11-1,TRBJ2-2,-,many,CASSLALETIGAGELFF,TGTGCCAGCAGCTTAGCGCTCGAAACAATTGGGGCCGGGGAGCTGTTTTTT
TRBV27,TRBJ2-7,-,-,CASGDYEQYF,TGTGCCAGCGGCGACTACGAGCAGTACTTC
TRBV6-2/TRBV6-3,TRBJ2-7,TRBD1,few,CASSFSNPGQGRDDLYF,TGTGCCAGCAGTTTCTCAAATCCGGGACAGGGACGGGACGACCTGTACTTC
TRBV30,TRBJ2-1,-,many,CAWSSVSNEQFF,TGTGCCTGGAGCTCCGTATCGAATGAGCAGTTCTTC
TRBV5-4,TRBJ2-3,TRBD1,many,CASSLAGTGGTDTQYF,TGTGCCAGCAGCTTGGCTGGGACAGGGGGCACAGATACGCAGTATTTT
TRBV27,TRBJ1-2,-,few,CASSLGGLDGYTF,TGTGCCAGCAGTTTAGGGGGACTCGATGGCTACACCTTC
TRBV6-2/TRBV6-3,TRBJ1-2,TRBD1,-,CASSFRGRVSDYGYTF,TGTGCCAGCAGTTTCAGGGGGCGCGTTTCGGACTATGGCTACACCTTC
TRBV7-2,TRBJ1-2,TRBD1,-,CASSLDRGRYGYTF,TGTGCCAGCAGCTTGGACAGGGGGCGATATGGCTACACCTTC